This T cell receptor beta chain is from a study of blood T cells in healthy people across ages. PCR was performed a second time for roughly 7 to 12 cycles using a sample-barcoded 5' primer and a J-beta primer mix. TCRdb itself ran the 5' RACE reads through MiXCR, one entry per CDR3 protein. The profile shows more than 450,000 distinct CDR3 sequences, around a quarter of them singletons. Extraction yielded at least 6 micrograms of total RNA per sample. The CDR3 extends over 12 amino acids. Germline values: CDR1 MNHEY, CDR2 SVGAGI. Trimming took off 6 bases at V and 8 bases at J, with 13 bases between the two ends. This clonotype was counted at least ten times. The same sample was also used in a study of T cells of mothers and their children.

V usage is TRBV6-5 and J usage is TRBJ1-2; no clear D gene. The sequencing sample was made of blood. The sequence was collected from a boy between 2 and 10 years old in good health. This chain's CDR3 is CASSDGGEGYTF. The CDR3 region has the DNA TGTGCCAGCAGCGACGGTGGGGAGGGCTACACCTTC.